This T cell receptor (beta chain) was identified during a study of blood T cell repertoires in COVID-19. Study background: Specimens from acute and convalescent COVID-19 originated in the United States, Italy and Spain.

Enrolled through a virtual design, the participants were between 18 and 89 years of age and came from roughly 22 US areas. Original handling: Using reference gene primer amplification, nucleated cell counts were estimated. Method: immunoSEQ multiplex PCR; TCRdb's copy keeps in-frame clones and lacks some. The DNA gave D and trimming, while V, J and clone size come from that table. The table lists hundreds of thousands of clones, 85% to 90% of them singletons, with around 0.8% in the top ten. The germline gives CDR1 MDHEN, CDR2 SYDVKM. V lost 6 bases to trimming and J lost 3 bases; unmatched junction nucleotides: 3. This CDR3 has 14 amino acids.

The sequencing input was PBMCs or T cells enriched from blood (not recorded which). The rearrangement links TRBV28 to TRBJ2-2, with 8 nucleotides matching TRBD1. The receptor's source is a man in his fifties or sixties who had been exposed to COVID-19. CDR3 coding DNA: TGTGCCAGCAGCAGGGGGCAAGACACCGGGGAGCTGTTTTTT. It codes for CASSRGQDTGELFF.